This entry concerns a single T cell receptor beta chain. Its antigen remains unknown. This entry comes from a study of T cell repertoires in cytomegalovirus infection. Overall study findings and caveats: Clonotype analysis showed dominance of the ex vivo response by HLA-C-restricted CMV-specific TCR beta clonotypes.

TCRdb reanalysed the reads using MiXCR and keeps one entry per CDR3 protein. The sample has about 890,000 distinct CDR3 sequences, around 31% seen once. Trimming at V came to 2 bases and at J to 1 base, leaving 8 bases not matched to a gene. This CDR3 region has 17 residues. Germline V gene data show CDR1 as SGHTA and CDR2 as FQGNSA. The sample here was cultured CD8+ T cells from PBMCs, taken from culture after CMV antigen stimulation. This clonotype was obtained from a human donor in good health (CMV status not recorded). Some clones in this sample may be carry-over from other donors' samples. The chain uses TRBV7-2 and TRBJ2-5, with 9 nucleotides matching TRBD1. This chain's CDR3 is CASSLPDRGIGQETQYF. In DNA form, the CDR3 reads TGTGCCAGCAGCTTACCCGACAGGGGGATCGGCCAAGAGACCCAGTACTTC.